A selection of T cell receptor beta chains follows, all from one sample in a study of blood T cell repertoires in COVID-19. Sequencing was performed with immunoSEQ multiplex PCR; in TCRdb, only in-frame clones are kept and a portion is missing. The data show approximately 300,000 clones, around 86% seen once. The sequenced material came from PBMCs or T cells enriched from blood (not recorded which). All receptors come from a woman between 18 and 29 years old who had recovered from COVID-19. The CDR3 runs from the conserved cysteine through the conserved F or W. A D gene is named only where the DNA matches it firmly. Only part of the rows carry a size: once, few, many, or a class if the clone is expanded.

>TRBV12-3/TRBV12-4|NA|TRBJ1-4|NA
CASSLTREKLFF
TGTGCCAGCAGTTTGACGAGGGAAAAACTGTTTTTT
>TRBV7-9|NA|TRBJ1-1|NA
CASRDSLNTEAFF
TGTGCCAGCAGAGACAGCTTGAACACTGAAGCTTTCTTT
>TRBV30|NA|TRBJ1-3|NA
CAWSPRNTIYF
TGTGCCTGGAGTCCCAGAAACACCATATATTTT
>TRBV29-1|once|TRBJ2-7|NA
CSVEDPNLSSYEQYF
TGCAGCGTTGAAGACCCGAATTTGAGCTCCTACGAGCAGTACTTC
>TRBV7-3|once|TRBJ2-1|TRBD2
CASSLRGQGSGETSEQFF
TGTGCCAGCAGCTTAAGAGGGCAGGGTAGCGGGGAGACCAGTGAGCAGTTCTTC
>TRBV9|NA|TRBJ2-5|TRBD1
CASSAHRGSSETQYF
TGTGCCAGCAGCGCACACAGGGGCAGTAGCGAGACCCAGTACTTC
>TRBV9|NA|TRBJ2-1|TRBD2
CASSLGTSGRVDEQFF
TGTGCCAGCAGCCTCGGGACTAGCGGGAGGGTGGATGAGCAGTTCTTC
>TRBV5-1|once|TRBJ1-1|NA
CASSLSLGGTEAFF
TGCGCCAGCAGCTTGAGTCTGGGAGGCACTGAAGCTTTCTTT
>TRBV12-3/TRBV12-4|NA|TRBJ2-7|NA
CASSLLDLYEQYF
TGTGCCAGCAGCCTACTAGACCTCTACGAGCAGTACTTC
>TRBV7-9|NA|TRBJ2-5|NA
CASSLREETQYF
TGTGCCAGCAGCCTCAGGGAAGAGACCCAGTACTTC
>TRBV11-1|NA|TRBJ2-3|TRBD2
CASSFGLEDTQYF
TGTGCCAGCAGCTTCGGACTAGAAGATACGCAGTATTTT
>TRBV7-2|NA|TRBJ2-2|NA
CASSLGIGTGELFF
TGTGCCAGCAGCTTAGGTATCGGCACCGGGGAGCTGTTTTTT
>TRBV7-8|NA|TRBJ2-3|NA
CASSYGGSPPTDTQYF
TGTGCCAGCAGCTATGGGGGGTCCCCCCCAACAGATACGCAGTATTTT
>TRBV30|NA|TRBJ1-2|NA
CAWSIGTGGQDGYTF
TGTGCCTGGAGTATAGGGACGGGGGGGCAGGATGGCTACACCTTC
>TRBV19|NA|TRBJ2-3|TRBD1
CASSITRTGTGPLGATDTQYF
TGTGCCAGTAGTATTACGCGGACCGGGACAGGGCCTCTCGGGGCGACAGATACGCAGTATTTT
>TRBV3-1/TRBV3-2|NA|TRBJ1-5|NA
CASSTPGAGQPQHF
TGTGCCAGCAGCACTCCGGGTGCGGGTCAGCCCCAGCATTTT
>TRBV5-1|NA|TRBJ1-1|NA
CASRPIISGGYTEAFF
TGCGCCAGCAGACCAATTATTTCAGGAGGTTACACTGAAGCTTTCTTT
>TRBV28|NA|TRBJ2-1|NA
CASSSPREEQFF
TGTGCCAGCAGTTCACCGAGGGAAGAGCAGTTCTTC
>TRBV10-3|few|TRBJ1-3|NA
CAITMTAGNTIYF
TGTGCCATCACCATGACAGCTGGAAACACCATATATTTT
>TRBV7-3|NA|TRBJ1-2|TRBD1
CASSVGQGYGYTF
TGTGCCAGCAGCGTAGGACAGGGATATGGCTACACCTTC
>TRBV30|NA|TRBJ1-2|NA
CASTLGGGYGYTF
TGTGCCTCCACCTTGGGGGGGGGCTATGGCTACACCTTC
>TRBV5-1|NA|TRBJ2-7|NA
CASSRTASYEQYF
TGCGCCAGCAGCCGGACAGCTTCCTACGAGCAGTACTTC
>TRBV20-1|NA|TRBJ2-1|NA
CSAYGGNEQFF
TGCAGTGCCTATGGCGGCAATGAGCAGTTCTTC